The 32 T cell receptor beta chains listed next were all sequenced from one sample in a study of T cells in localized non-small cell lung cancer. Libraries were prepared by immunoSEQ multiplex PCR; TCRdb keeps only in-frame clonotypes and omits some of them. This sample has 50,000 to 70,000 clones; more than 80% occur once, and the top ten carry roughly 4.5%. The sequencing here drew on PBMCs, taken before any cancer treatment. Receptor source: a man aged 35 to 69 with stage II lung adenocarcinoma.

The chain recombines TRBV7-3 with TRBJ2-2; D is undetermined. The ends were cut back, 8 bases at V and 1 base at J, with 8 bases in the middle. This CDR3 contains 13 residues. The V gene's germline CDR1 is SGHTA and CDR2 FQGTGA. This CDR3 is CASRPGNTGELFF. The CDR3 nucleotides are TGTGCCAGCCGTCCAGGGAACACCGGGGAGCTGTTTTTT.

This rearrangement joins TRBV5-4 to TRBJ2-5, with 9 nucleotides matching TRBD1. V shed 0 bases and J 6 bases; nucleotides not matched to a gene: 6. Germline CDR1 is SGHNT and CDR2 is YYREEE (reference sequence). CDR3 length: 15 amino acids. The chain's CDR3 is CASSLAGTGRQTQYF. The CDR3 DNA follows: TGTGCCAGCAGCTTGGCCGGGACAGGGAGGCAGACCCAGTACTTC.

This chain uses TRBV5-1 with TRBJ1-4; tentative D call: TRBD1 (6 bases). CDR1 is SGHRS, CDR2 YFSETQ, per germline. V lost 3 bases, J lost 8 bases, and 11 bases lay in between. This CDR3 has 13 amino acids. The CDR3 DNA reads TGCGCCAGCAGCTACCAGGGGAGGGAAAAACTGTTTTTT. This translates into CASSYQGREKLFF.

As to this clone: Distinct nucleotide sequences in the sample also encode this CDR3. The chain employs TRBV6-6 and TRBJ2-3; D gene ambiguous. This CDR3 is 14 amino acids long. The germline V and J ends were trimmed by 0 bases and 1 base, with 5 bases remaining between them. Germline values: CDR1 MNHNY, CDR2 SVGAGI (reference sequence). CDR3 sequence (DNA): TGTGCCAGCAGTTACTCGGGCGGCACAGATACGCAGTATTTT. Protein: CASSYSGGTDTQYF.

The V gene is TRBV5-5, the J gene TRBJ1-1; 7 bases map to TRBD1. The CDR3 loop spans 15 amino acids. V lost 2 bases to trimming and J lost 5 bases; unmatched junction nucleotides: 9. Germline V gene sequence: CDR1 SGHKS, CDR2 YYEKEE (reference sequence). As DNA, the CDR3 is TGTGCCAGCAGCTTCCAAGACAGGGCTTGGACTGAAGCTTTCTTT. Its protein product is CASSFQDRAWTEAFF.

This clone was recorded once. The chain recombines TRBV28 with TRBJ2-2, with D possibly TRBD2 on 5 matching bases. CDR1 is MDHEN and CDR2 is SYDVKM in the germline V gene. V was clipped by 8 bases and J by 3 bases, with 19 bases between them. This CDR3 is built from 16 residues. The CDR3 DNA follows: TGTGCCAGCGTTAGCGCCGGCAATGCATACACCGGGGAGCTGTTTTTT. This encodes CASVSAGNAYTGELFF.

The V gene is TRBV25-1, the J gene TRBJ2-5; 11 bases fit TRBD2. TRBJ2-7 explains the end of the DNA better; the J call may be wrong. The CDR3 consists of 15 residues. Per the germline V gene, CDR1 is MGHDK and CDR2 is SYGVNS. The CDR3 coding sequence is TGTGCCAGCAGCGACGGGACTAGCGGCTCCTACGAGCAGTACTTC. This codes for CASSDGTSGSYEQYF.

This chain links TRBV7-8 with TRBJ1-1; no firm D call. Trimming took 3 bases from V and 1 from J, leaving 15 bases between them. Germline CDR1 and CDR2: SGHVS and FQNEAQ. The CDR3 length is 16 residues. CDR3 DNA: TGTGCCAGCAGCTTCGGCTCATTAGTAGCGAACACTGAAGCTTTCTTT. It translates to CASSFGSLVANTEAFF. Drawing the rest from reference TRBV7-8 and TRBJ1-1, the complete variable domain is GAGVSQSPRYKVAKRGQDVALRCDPISGHVSLFWYQQALGQGPEFLTYFQNEAQLDKSGLPSDRFFAERPEGSVSTLKIQRTQQEDSAVYLCASSFGSLVANTEAFFGQGTRLTVV.

The CDR3 loop reads CATSSGRHQGETQYF. The CDR3 DNA reads TGTGCCACCTCTAGCGGGAGGCACCAAGGGGAGACCCAGTACTTC. The chain links TRBV19 to TRBJ2-5, with 11 bases lining up with TRBD2. The J segment lost 5 bases and the V segment lost 10 bases, leaving 12 bases of the junction unmatched. Germline V CDR1 and CDR2: LNHDA, SQIVND (reference sequence). This CDR3 has 15 residues.

The chain combines TRBV19 with TRBJ2-1; weak D call: TRBD2 (6 bases). The V end lost 4 bases, the J end lost 3 bases, and 13 bases lay between the germline ends. Germline V CDR1 and CDR2: LNHDA, SQIVND (reference sequence). The CDR3 loop spans 15 amino acids. The DNA for the CDR3 is TGTGCCAGTAGTACCGGTAGCGGCTTCTACAATGAGCAGTTCTTC. As protein: CASSTGSGFYNEQFF.

This clone has ten or more counts. This chain links TRBV11-1 with TRBJ1-1; no firm D call. The CDR3 is made up of 13 amino acids. Trimming left V 2 bases short and J 1 base short, with 5 bases between. From germline, CDR1 is SGHAT and CDR2 FQDESV (reference sequence). The CDR3 DNA is TGTGCCAGCAGCTTACGGAGGAACACTGAAGCTTTCTTT. Amino acid sequence: CASSLRRNTEAFF.

This chain uses TRBV29-1 with TRBJ2-3, with TRBD2 matching 10 bases. CDR1 and CDR2 from the germline V gene are SQVTM and ANQGSEA. With V trimmed by 5 bases and J by 4 bases, 21 bases remained unmatched. The CDR3 totals 19 residues. CDR3 nucleotide sequence: TGCAGCGTTCCGCCACCCCCTAGCGGGAGAAGACCTAGCGCAGATACGCAGTATTTT. This codes for CSVPPPPSGRRPSADTQYF.

The chain uses TRBV6-1 and TRBJ1-1; a weak D match, TRBD1 (6 bases). From germline, CDR1 is MNHNS and CDR2 SASEGT. The CDR3 sequence is 14 residues long. The V and J ends lost 2 bases and 7 bases respectively, with 14 bases between them. The CDR3 region has the DNA TGTGCCAGCAGTGAAAGGGTGACAGGTGGTGAAGCTTTCTTT. Protein sequence: CASSERVTGGEAFF.

This clone appeared a single time. The rearrangement links TRBV7-9 to TRBJ2-5; D is perhaps TRBD2 (6 bases). Germline lookup yields CDR1 SEHNR and CDR2 FQNEAQ (reference sequence). V was trimmed by 5 bases and J by 4 bases, leaving 14 bases between them. CDR3 size: 14 residues. The CDR3 is CASSPSEGRETQYF. The CDR3 DNA reads TGTGCCAGCAGCCCCTCGGAGGGACGAGAGACCCAGTACTTC.

The rearrangement links TRBV29-1 to TRBJ2-1; 14 positions match TRBD2. CDR1 and CDR2 (germline): SQVTM, ANQGSEA. With V trimmed by 5 bases and J by 3 bases, 9 bases remained unmatched. The CDR3 sequence is 17 residues long. CDR3 loop: CSVPDLGLAGGYNEQFF. The CDR3 DNA follows: TGCAGCGTTCCTGACCTTGGACTAGCGGGAGGCTACAATGAGCAGTTCTTC.

The chain links TRBV7-3 to TRBJ2-7, with 11 bases that match TRBD2. Germline-derived CDR1 and CDR2 are SGHTA and FQGTGA. The CDR3 extends over 15 amino acids. Unmatched junction bases numbered 9, after V lost 4 bases and J lost 7 bases. This chain's CDR3 is CASSSLAGGRDEQYF. CDR3 DNA: TGTGCCAGCAGCTCGTTAGCGGGAGGGCGCGATGAGCAGTACTTC. The full variable domain, completed using reference TRBV7-3 and TRBJ2-7, is GAGVSQTPSNKVTEKGKYVELRCDPISGHTALYWYRQSLGQGPEFLIYFQGTGAADDSGLPNDRFFAVRPEGSVSTLKIQRTERGDSAVYLCASSSLAGGRDEQYFGPGTRLTVT.

V gene TRBV9 combines with J gene TRBJ2-1; TRBD2 might be the D (6 bases). This CDR3 is built from 18 residues. The germline V gene encodes CDR1 SGDLS and CDR2 YYNGEE. The V gene lost 1 base and the J gene lost 5 bases, with 22 bases spanning the gap. This chain's CDR3 is CASSVWEVPPPFNNEQFF. CDR3 DNA: TGTGCCAGCAGCGTATGGGAGGTCCCACCCCCGTTCAACAATGAGCAGTTCTTC. Filled out from reference TRBV9 and TRBJ2-1, the complete variable domain reads DSGVTQTPKHLITATGQRVTLRCSPRSGDLSVYWYQQSLDQGLQFLIQYYNGEERAKGNILERFSAQQFPDLHSELNLSSLELGDSALYFCASSVWEVPPPFNNEQFFGPGTRLTVL.

Only a few counts were recorded for this clone. CDR3: CASSMTSGGQETQYF. DNA for the CDR3: TGCGCCAGCAGCATGACTAGCGGAGGCCAAGAGACCCAGTACTTC. This chain connects TRBV5-1 to TRBJ2-5; 9 nucleotides align to TRBD2. Germline values: CDR1 SGHRS, CDR2 YFSETQ. V shed 4 bases and J 1 base; nucleotides not matched to a gene: 5. The CDR3 sequence is 15 residues long.

The chain couples TRBV9 to TRBJ1-4; D is possibly TRBD1 (5 bases). The CDR3 has 17 amino acids. V lost 2 bases and J 5 bases, leaving 19 bases between the germline ends. Looked up from germline, CDR1 is SGDLS and CDR2 is YYNGEE. The CDR3 reads CASSVGGLDSRNEKLFF. CDR3 DNA sequence: TGTGCCAGCAGCGTGGGGGGATTGGATTCCAGGAATGAAAAACTGTTTTTT.

The V and J genes are TRBV5-8 and TRBJ1-5; TRBD1 matches 12 bases. Unmatched junction bases numbered 5, after V lost 4 bases and J lost 3 bases. This CDR3 comprises 16 residues. Germline loops: CDR1 SGHTS, CDR2 YDEGEE. The CDR3 protein is CASSPGTGGPNQPQHF. Here the CDR3 DNA reads TGTGCCAGCAGCCCAGGGACAGGGGGCCCCAATCAGCCCCAGCATTTT.

In DNA form, the CDR3 reads TGTGCCTGGAAGCCTAGCAGGTACAATGAGCAGTTCTTC. It encodes CAWKPSRYNEQFF. This chain connects TRBV30 to TRBJ2-1; D might be TRBD2 (5 bases). Germline V gene data show CDR1 as GTSNPN and CDR2 as SVGIG (reference sequence). The CDR3 totals 13 residues. Trimming shortened V by 4 bases and J by 4 bases, and 11 bases separated the two germline ends.

This chain connects TRBV4-1 to TRBJ1-1; D gene ambiguous. Germline CDR1 reads MGHRA; CDR2 reads YSYEKL. The germline V and J ends were trimmed by 3 bases and 4 bases, with 15 bases remaining between them. The CDR3 has 15 amino acids. CDR3 protein: CASSQQTGSGTEAFF. For the CDR3, the DNA is TGCGCCAGCAGCCAGCAGACCGGTAGTGGCACTGAAGCTTTCTTT.

The V and J genes are TRBV30 and TRBJ2-7; 8 bases match TRBD2. CDR3 length equals 13 residues. CDR1 is GTSNPN, CDR2 SVGIG, per germline (reference sequence). Trimming at V came to 0 bases and at J to 6 bases, leaving 4 bases not matched to a gene. Here the CDR3 reads CAWSVNSGIEQYF. Written as DNA, the CDR3 is TGTGCCTGGAGTGTTAATAGCGGGATCGAGCAGTACTTC.

This rearrangement joins TRBV29-1 to TRBJ2-5, with 9 positions matching TRBD1. Germline V gene data show CDR1 as SQVTM and CDR2 as ANQGSEA. The junction had 4 bases not matched to a gene; V was cut back by 6 bases and J by 2 bases. There are 13 residues in the CDR3. The CDR3, as DNA: TGCAGCGTCCCCGGGACAGGGCAAGAGACCCAGTACTTC. It specifies CSVPGTGQETQYF.

V usage is TRBV27 and J usage is TRBJ2-1, with 9 bases fitting TRBD2. The CDR3 is 15 residues long. V lost 5 bases to trimming and J lost 7 bases; unmatched junction nucleotides: 9. Per germline, CDR1 MNHEY and CDR2 SMNVEV (reference sequence). The DNA of the CDR3 is TGTGCCAGCAGTCCCCGGGGTAGCGGGAGAAATGAGCAGTTCTTC. Translating gives CASSPRGSGRNEQFF.

This rearrangement joins TRBV6-5 to TRBJ2-2; D is undetermined. In germline, CDR1 is MNHEY, CDR2 SVGAGI. This CDR3 spans 15 amino acids. V was cut by 6 bases and J by 0 bases, with 11 bases left in between. The CDR3 region has the DNA TGTGCCAGCAGGCCTCAGCCACCGAACACCGGGGAGCTGTTTTTT. This sequence encodes CASRPQPPNTGELFF.

The rearrangement uses TRBV9 and TRBJ1-5; D gene uncertain. The CDR3 extends over 14 amino acids. Germline-derived CDR1 and CDR2 are SGDLS and YYNGEE. Trimming left V 0 bases short and J 7 bases short, with 11 bases between. The CDR3 loop is CASSVGEVEQPQHF. The CDR3 coding sequence is TGTGCCAGCAGCGTAGGGGAGGTGGAGCAGCCCCAGCATTTT.

This chain joins TRBV9 and TRBJ1-3, with 8 bases aligning to TRBD1. V lost 0 bases and J lost 1; bases outside the gene matches: 9. The CDR3 is 18 residues long. Germline CDR1 SGDLS, CDR2 YYNGEE. CDR3 in DNA: TGTGCCAGCAGCGTAGAGGGCCAGGGGGCAAGATCTGGAAACACCATATATTTT. It codes for CASSVEGQGARSGNTIYF.

This clone was seen once. The rearrangement links TRBV11-2 to TRBJ2-6; D remains unclear. V lost 8 bases to trimming and J lost 0 bases, with 8 bases between them. CDR1 and CDR2 from the germline V gene are SGHAT and FQNNGV. The CDR3 consists of 14 residues. The CDR3 region has the DNA TGTGCCAGCTCCTTCAGCTCTGGGGCCAACGTCCTGACTTTC. It codes for CASSFSSGANVLTF.

V is TRBV5-1 and J is TRBJ1-2, with D perhaps TRBD1 (6 bases). V was cut by 0 bases and J by 8 bases, with 11 bases left in between. The CDR3 sequence is 13 residues long. CDR1 is SGHRS and CDR2 is YFSETQ in the germline V gene. Here the CDR3 DNA reads TGCGCCAGCAGCTTGGTCGGGGGCGACGGCTACACCTTC. Translating gives CASSLVGGDGYTF.

V and J are TRBV7-3 and TRBJ2-3; 7 positions agree with TRBD2. J was trimmed by 4 bases and V by 5 bases; bases with no gene match: 6. The germline CDR1 and CDR2 sequences are SGHTA and FQGTGA. This CDR3 contains 14 residues. CDR3 bases: TGTGCCAGCAGCCAAGGCGGGAGCGCAGATACGCAGTATTTT. Protein sequence: CASSQGGSADTQYF.

The chain has TRBV7-8 and TRBJ2-1; 7 bases agree with TRBD1. CDR1 and CDR2 (germline): SGHVS, FQNEAQ. The CDR3 is 14 residues long. V trimming: 5 bases; J trimming: 8 bases; junction bases outside the gene matches: 9. The CDR3 region is CASSRFSTGDEQFF. The CDR3, as DNA: TGTGCCAGCAGCCGCTTTTCCACAGGGGATGAGCAGTTCTTC.